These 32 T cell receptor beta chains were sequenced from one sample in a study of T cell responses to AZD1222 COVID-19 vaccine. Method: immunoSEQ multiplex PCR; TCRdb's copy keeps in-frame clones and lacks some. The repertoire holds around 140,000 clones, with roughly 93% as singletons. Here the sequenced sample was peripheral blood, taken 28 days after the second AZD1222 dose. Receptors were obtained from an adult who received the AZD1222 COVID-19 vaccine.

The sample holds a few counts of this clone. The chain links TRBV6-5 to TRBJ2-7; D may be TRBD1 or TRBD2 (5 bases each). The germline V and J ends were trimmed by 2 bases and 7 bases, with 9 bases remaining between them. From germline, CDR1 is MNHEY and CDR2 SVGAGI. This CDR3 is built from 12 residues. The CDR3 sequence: CASSYRWGEQYF. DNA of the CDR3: TGTGCCAGCAGTTACCGGTGGGGGGAGCAGTACTTC.

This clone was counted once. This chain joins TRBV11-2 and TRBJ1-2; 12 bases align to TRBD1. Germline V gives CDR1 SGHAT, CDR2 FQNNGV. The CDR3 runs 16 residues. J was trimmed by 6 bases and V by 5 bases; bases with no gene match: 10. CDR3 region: CASSPPGTGGINGYTF. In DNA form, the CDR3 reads TGTGCCAGCAGCCCCCCCGGGACAGGGGGCATAAATGGCTACACCTTC.

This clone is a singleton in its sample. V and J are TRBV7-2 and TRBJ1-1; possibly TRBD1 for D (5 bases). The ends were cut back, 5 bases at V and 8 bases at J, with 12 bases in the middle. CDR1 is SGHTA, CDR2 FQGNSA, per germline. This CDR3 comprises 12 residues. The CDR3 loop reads CASSPWGREAFF. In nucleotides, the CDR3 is TGTGCCAGCAGCCCTTGGGGCCGGGAAGCTTTCTTT.

In nucleotides, the CDR3 is TGTGCCAGCAGCTTCGGGACAGATACGCAGTATTTT. Translated: CASSFGTDTQYF. The chain couples TRBV7-3 to TRBJ2-3; no firm D call. Trimming removed 3 bases from V and 3 bases from J, with 4 bases in between. Germline CDR1 and CDR2: SGHTA and FQGTGA. The CDR3 totals 12 residues.

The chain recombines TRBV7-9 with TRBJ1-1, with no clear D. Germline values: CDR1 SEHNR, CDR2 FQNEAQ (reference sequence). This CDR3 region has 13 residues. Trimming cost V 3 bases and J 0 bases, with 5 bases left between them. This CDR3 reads CASSFQLNTEAFF. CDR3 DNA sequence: TGTGCCAGCAGCTTTCAATTGAACACTGAAGCTTTCTTT.

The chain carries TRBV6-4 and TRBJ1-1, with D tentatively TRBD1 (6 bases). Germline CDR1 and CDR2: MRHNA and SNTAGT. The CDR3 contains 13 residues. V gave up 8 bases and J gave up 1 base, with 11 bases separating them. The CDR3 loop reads CASFDRKNTEAFF. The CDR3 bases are TGTGCCAGCTTTGACAGGAAGAACACTGAAGCTTTCTTT.

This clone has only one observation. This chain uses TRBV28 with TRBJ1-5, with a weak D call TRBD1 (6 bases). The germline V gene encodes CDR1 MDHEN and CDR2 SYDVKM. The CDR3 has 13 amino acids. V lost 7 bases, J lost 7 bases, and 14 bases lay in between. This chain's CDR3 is CASTSQGRQPQHF. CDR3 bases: TGTGCCAGCACCTCACAGGGAAGGCAGCCCCAGCATTTT.

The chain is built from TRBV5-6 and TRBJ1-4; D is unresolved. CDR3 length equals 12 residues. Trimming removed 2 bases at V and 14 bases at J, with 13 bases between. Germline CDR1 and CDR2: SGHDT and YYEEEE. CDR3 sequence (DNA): TGTGCCAGCAGCTTTCCTGGGGAGGCTCTGTTTTTT. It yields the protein CASSFPGEALFF.

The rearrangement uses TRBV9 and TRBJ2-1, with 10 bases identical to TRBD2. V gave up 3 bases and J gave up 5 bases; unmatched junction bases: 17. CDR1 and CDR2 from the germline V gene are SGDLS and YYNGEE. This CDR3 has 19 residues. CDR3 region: CASSDGLGLAGVMNNEQFF. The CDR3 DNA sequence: TGTGCCAGCAGCGACGGCCTGGGGCTAGCGGGAGTTATGAACAATGAGCAGTTCTTC.

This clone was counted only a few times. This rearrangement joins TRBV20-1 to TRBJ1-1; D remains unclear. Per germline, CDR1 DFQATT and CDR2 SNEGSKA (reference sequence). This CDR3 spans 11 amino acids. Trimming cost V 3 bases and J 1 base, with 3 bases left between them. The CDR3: CSARENTEAFF. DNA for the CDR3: TGCAGTGCTAGGGAGAACACTGAAGCTTTCTTT.

The CDR3, as DNA: TGTGCCAGCAGCCAAGTGGAAGTTGCCCCCTACGAGCAGTACTTC. This translates into CASSQVEVAPYEQYF. The genes are TRBV4-2 and TRBJ2-7; D not certain. With 1 base removed from V and 2 bases from J, the gap between germline ends came to 12 bases. CDR1 is LGHNA, CDR2 YNFKEQ, per germline. This CDR3 contains 15 residues.

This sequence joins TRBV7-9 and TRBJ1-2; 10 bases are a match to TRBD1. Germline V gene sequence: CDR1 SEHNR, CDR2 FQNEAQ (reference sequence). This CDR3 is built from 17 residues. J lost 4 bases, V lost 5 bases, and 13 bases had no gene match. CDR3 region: CASSQRGGQGGIYGYTF. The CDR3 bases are TGTGCCAGCAGCCAAAGAGGTGGACAGGGGGGAATCTATGGCTACACCTTC. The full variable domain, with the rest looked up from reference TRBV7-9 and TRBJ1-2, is DTGVSQNPRHKITKRGQNVTFRCDPISEHNRLYWYRQTLGQGPEFLTYFQNEAQLEKSRLLSDRFSAERPKGSFSTLEIQRTEQGDSAMYLCASSQRGGQGGIYGYTFGSGTRLTVV.

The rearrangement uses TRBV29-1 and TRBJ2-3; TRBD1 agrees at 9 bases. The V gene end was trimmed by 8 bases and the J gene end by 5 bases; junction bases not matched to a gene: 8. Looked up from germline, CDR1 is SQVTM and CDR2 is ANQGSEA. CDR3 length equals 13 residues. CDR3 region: CSHRGREEDTQYF. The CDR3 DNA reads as TGCAGCCACAGGGGGCGAGAAGAAGATACGCAGTATTTT.

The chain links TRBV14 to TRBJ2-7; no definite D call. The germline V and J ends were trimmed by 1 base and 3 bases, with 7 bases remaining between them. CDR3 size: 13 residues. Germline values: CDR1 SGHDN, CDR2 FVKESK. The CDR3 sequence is CASSQVPGYEQYF. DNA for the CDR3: TGTGCCAGCAGCCAAGTTCCGGGCTACGAGCAGTACTTC.

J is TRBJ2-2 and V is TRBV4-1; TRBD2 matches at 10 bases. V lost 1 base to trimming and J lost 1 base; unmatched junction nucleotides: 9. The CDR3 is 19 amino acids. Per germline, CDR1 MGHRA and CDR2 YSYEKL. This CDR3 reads CASSQGGLAGVGNTGELFF. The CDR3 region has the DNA TGCGCCAGCAGCCAAGGGGGGCTAGCGGGAGTTGGGAACACCGGGGAGCTGTTTTTT.

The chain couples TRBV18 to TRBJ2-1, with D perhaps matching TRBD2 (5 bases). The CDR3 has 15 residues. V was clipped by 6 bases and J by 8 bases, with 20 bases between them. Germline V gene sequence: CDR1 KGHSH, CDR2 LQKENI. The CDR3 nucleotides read TGTGCCAGCTCGTGGATAGGACCGGGAAGGGATGAGCAGTTCTTC. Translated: CASSWIGPGRDEQFF.

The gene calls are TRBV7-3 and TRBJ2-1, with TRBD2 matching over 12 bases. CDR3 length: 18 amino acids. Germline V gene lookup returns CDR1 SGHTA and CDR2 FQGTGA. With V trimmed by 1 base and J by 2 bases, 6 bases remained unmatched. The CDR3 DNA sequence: TGTGCCAGCAGCTTAAGGGGGGCTAGCGGGAGGGCCTACAATGAGCAGTTCTTC. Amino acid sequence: CASSLRGASGRAYNEQFF.

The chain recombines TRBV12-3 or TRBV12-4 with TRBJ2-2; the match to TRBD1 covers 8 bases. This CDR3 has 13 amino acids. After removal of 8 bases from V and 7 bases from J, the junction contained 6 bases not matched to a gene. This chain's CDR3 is CASGTGGGGELFF. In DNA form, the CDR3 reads TGTGCCAGCGGCACAGGGGGTGGCGGGGAGCTGTTTTTT.

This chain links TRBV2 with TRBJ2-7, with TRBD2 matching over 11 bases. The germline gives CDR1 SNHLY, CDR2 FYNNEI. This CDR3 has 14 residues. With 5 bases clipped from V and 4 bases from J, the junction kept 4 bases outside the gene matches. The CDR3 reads CASSPGTSGYEQYF. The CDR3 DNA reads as TGTGCCAGCAGTCCCGGGACTAGCGGATACGAGCAGTACTTC.

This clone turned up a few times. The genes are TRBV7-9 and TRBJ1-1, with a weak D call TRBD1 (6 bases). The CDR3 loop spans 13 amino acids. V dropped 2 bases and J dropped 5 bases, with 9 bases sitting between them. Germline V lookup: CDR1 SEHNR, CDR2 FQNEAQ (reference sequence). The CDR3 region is CASSLQQGTEAFF. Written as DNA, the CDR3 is TGTGCCAGCAGCTTACAACAGGGAACTGAAGCTTTCTTT.

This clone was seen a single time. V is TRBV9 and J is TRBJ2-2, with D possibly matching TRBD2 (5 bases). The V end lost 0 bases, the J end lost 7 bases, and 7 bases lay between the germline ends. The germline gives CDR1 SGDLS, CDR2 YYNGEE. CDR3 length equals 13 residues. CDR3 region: CASSVERDGELFF. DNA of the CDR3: TGTGCCAGCAGCGTAGAACGGGACGGGGAGCTGTTTTTT.

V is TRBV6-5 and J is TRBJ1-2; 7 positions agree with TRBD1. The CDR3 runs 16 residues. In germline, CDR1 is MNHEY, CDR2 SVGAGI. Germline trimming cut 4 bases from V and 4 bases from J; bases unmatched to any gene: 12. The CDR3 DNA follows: TGTGCCAGCAGTTCCAGACCGCGGGACAGAGGCTATGGCTACACCTTC. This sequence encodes CASSSRPRDRGYGYTF.

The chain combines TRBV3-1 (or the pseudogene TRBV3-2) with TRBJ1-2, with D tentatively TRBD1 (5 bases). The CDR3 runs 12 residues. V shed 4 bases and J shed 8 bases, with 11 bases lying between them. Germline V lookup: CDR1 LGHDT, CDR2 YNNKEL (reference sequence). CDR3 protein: CASSLPGRGYTF. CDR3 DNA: TGTGCCAGCAGCCTCCCAGGGCGAGGCTACACCTTC.

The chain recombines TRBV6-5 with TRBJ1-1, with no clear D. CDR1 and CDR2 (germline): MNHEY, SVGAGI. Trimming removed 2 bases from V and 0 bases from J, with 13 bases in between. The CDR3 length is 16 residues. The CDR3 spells CASSYVVSHMNTEAFF. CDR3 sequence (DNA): TGTGCCAGCAGTTACGTTGTCAGCCACATGAACACTGAAGCTTTCTTT.

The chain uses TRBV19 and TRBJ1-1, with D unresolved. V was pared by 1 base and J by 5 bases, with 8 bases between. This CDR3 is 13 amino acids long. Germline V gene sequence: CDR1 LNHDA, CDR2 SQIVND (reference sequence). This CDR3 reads CASSIGPSTEAFF. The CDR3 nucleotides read TGTGCCAGTAGTATAGGTCCATCTACTGAAGCTTTCTTT.

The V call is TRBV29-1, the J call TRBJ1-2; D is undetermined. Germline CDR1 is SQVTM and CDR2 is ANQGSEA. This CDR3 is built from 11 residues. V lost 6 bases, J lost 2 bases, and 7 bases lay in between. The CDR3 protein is CSVTINYGYTF. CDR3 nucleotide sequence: TGCAGCGTCACCATAAACTATGGCTACACCTTC.

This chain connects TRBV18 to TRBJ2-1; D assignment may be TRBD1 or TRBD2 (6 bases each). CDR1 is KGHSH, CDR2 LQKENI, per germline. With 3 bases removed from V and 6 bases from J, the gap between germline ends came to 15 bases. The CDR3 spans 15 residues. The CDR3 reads CASSPGGIRANEQFF. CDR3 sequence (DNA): TGTGCCAGCTCACCGGGGGGCATTAGGGCCAATGAGCAGTTCTTC.

The DNA of the CDR3 is TGCAGCGTTGAAGGCGGGAGGATCGGGAGCGAGCAGTACTTC. Translation gives CSVEGGRIGSEQYF. The rearrangement links TRBV29-1 to TRBJ2-7; 8 bases align to TRBD2. Germline CDR1 is SQVTM and CDR2 is ANQGSEA. The CDR3 extends over 14 amino acids. J was trimmed by 6 bases and V by 1 base; bases with no gene match: 8.

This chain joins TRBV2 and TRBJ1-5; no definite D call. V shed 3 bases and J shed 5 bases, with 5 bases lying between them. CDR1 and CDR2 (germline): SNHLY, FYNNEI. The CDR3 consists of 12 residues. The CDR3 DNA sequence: TGTGCCAGCAGTGAGAGCTATCAGCCCCAGCATTTT. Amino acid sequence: CASSESYQPQHF.

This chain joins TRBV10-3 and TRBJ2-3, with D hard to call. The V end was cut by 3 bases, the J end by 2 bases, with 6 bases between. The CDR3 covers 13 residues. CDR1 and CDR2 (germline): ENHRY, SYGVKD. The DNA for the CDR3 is TGTGCCATCAGTGACAGCCACACAGATACGCAGTATTTT. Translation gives CAISDSHTDTQYF.

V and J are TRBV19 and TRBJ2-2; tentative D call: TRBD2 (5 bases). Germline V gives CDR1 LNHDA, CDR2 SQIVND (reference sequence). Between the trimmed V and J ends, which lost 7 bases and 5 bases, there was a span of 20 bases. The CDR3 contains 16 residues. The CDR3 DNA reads TGTGCCAGTACCCCAGTATTGAGATCGGGAACCGGGGAGCTGTTTTTT. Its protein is CASTPVLRSGTGELFF.

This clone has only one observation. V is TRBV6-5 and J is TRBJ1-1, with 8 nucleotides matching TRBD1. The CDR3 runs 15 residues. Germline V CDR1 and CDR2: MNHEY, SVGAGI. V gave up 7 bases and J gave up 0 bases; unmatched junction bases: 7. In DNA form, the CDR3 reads TGTGCCAGCACTTCCCGACAGGGGATGAACACTGAAGCTTTCTTT. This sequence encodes CASTSRQGMNTEAFF.